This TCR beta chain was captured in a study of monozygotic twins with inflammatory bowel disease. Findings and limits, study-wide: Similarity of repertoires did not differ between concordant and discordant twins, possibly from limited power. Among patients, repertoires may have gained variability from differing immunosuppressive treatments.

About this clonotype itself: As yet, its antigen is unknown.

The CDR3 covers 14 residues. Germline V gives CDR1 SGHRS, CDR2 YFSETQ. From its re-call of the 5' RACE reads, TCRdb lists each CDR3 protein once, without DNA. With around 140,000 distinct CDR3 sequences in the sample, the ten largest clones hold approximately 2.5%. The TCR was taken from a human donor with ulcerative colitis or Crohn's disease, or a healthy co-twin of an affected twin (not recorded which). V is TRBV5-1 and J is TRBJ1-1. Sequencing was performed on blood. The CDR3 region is CASSLVAAGTEAFF.